Below, 17 T cell receptor beta chains from the same sample are listed, as sequenced in a study of OX40 agonist ivuxolimab in advanced cancers. The repertoire was sequenced with immunoSEQ multiplex PCR; TCRdb's copy has only in-frame clones and lacks some. The table records some 75,000 clones, roughly 84% of them present only once. Sequenced material: CD4+ or CD8+ T cells sorted from blood, taken in a trial of the OX40 agonist ivuxolimab. All receptors derive from an adult with an advanced solid tumor such as melanoma, head and neck, liver or kidney cancer.

The chain couples TRBV4-1 to TRBJ2-7; D not certain. Germline CDR1 reads MGHRA; CDR2 reads YSYEKL. The ends were cut back, 1 base at V and 5 bases at J, with 15 bases in the middle. The length of the CDR3 is 15 residues. This CDR3 reads CASSQVRDPANEQYF. For the CDR3, the DNA is TGCGCCAGCAGCCAAGTCCGAGACCCGGCTAACGAGCAGTACTTC.

The chain carries TRBV5-4 and TRBJ2-7; TRBD1 agrees at 7 bases. CDR1 is SGHNT, CDR2 YYREEE, per germline (reference sequence). J lost 5 bases, V lost 4 bases, and 6 bases had no gene match. This CDR3 comprises 13 residues. The CDR3 protein is CASSPQGRDEQYF. CDR3 nucleotide sequence: TGTGCCAGCAGCCCACAGGGGCGGGACGAGCAGTACTTC.

The rearrangement uses TRBV18 and TRBJ2-7, with 8 nucleotides matching TRBD1. The CDR3 consists of 14 residues. CDR1 is KGHSH and CDR2 is LQKENI in the germline V gene. Losses at the gene ends were 2 bases for V and 7 bases for J; bases not matched to a gene: 7. CDR3 sequence (DNA): TGTGCCAGCTCACCAAGGACAGGGACCCGAGAGCAGTACTTC. The encoded protein is CASSPRTGTREQYF.

The chain carries TRBV5-1 and TRBJ1-2; TRBD1 might be the D (5 bases). Trimming pared 5 bases from V and 4 bases from J, leaving 9 bases between. Per germline, CDR1 SGHRS and CDR2 YFSETQ. CDR3 length: 12 amino acids. The CDR3 DNA reads as TGCGCCAGCAGTCGGGGCGCCTATGGCTACACCTTC. This sequence encodes CASSRGAYGYTF. Variable domain in full (rest from reference TRBV5-1 and TRBJ1-2): KAGVTQTPRYLIKTRGQQVTLSCSPISGHRSVSWYQQTPGQGLQFLFEYFSETQRNKGNFPGRFSGRQFSNSRSEMNVSTLELGDSALYLCASSRGAYGYTFGSGTRLTVV.

The chain joins TRBV30 to TRBJ1-5; no definite D call. Germline V gene lookup returns CDR1 GTSNPN and CDR2 SVGIG (reference sequence). The V end lost 4 bases, the J end lost 0 bases, and 7 bases lay between the germline ends. This CDR3 is built from 13 residues. The CDR3 region has the DNA TGTGCCTGGACCACTGGTAGCAATCAGCCCCAGCATTTT. Translating it yields CAWTTGSNQPQHF.

The V call is TRBV18, the J call TRBJ2-7; 8 bases match TRBD1. Trimming at V came to 2 bases and at J to 3 bases, leaving 12 bases not matched to a gene. The CDR3 loop spans 17 amino acids. From germline, CDR1 is KGHSH and CDR2 LQKENI. The CDR3 reads CASSPNQGTGGNYEQYF. In DNA form, the CDR3 reads TGTGCCAGCTCACCAAACCAAGGGACAGGAGGAAACTACGAGCAGTACTTC.

The chain is built from TRBV29-1 and TRBJ2-5, with D perhaps assigned TRBD1 or TRBD2 (5 bases each). Germline CDR1 reads SQVTM; CDR2 reads ANQGSEA. The length of the CDR3 is 14 residues. Trimming pared 4 bases from V and 5 bases from J, leaving 17 bases between. CDR3 in amino acids: CSVGGARYGETQYF. Here the CDR3 DNA reads TGCAGCGTTGGAGGGGCCAGGTATGGGGAGACCCAGTACTTC.

V usage is TRBV18 and J usage is TRBJ2-7, with no clear D. The length of the CDR3 is 13 residues. V lost 3 bases to trimming and J lost 6 bases, with 12 bases between them. Per the germline V gene, CDR1 is KGHSH and CDR2 is LQKENI. In DNA, the CDR3 is TGTGCCAGCTCACCCCCTTCGCTCTCCGAGCAGTACTTC. Its protein product is CASSPPSLSEQYF.

The chain joins TRBV4-1 to TRBJ2-4; tentatively, D is TRBD1 or TRBD2 (5 bases each). CDR3 length equals 13 residues. V lost 1 base and J 9 bases, leaving 10 bases between the germline ends. Germline loops: CDR1 MGHRA, CDR2 YSYEKL. Here the CDR3 DNA reads TGCGCCAGCAGCCAAGGACTAAGGGGCATTCAGTACTTC. This codes for CASSQGLRGIQYF.

This chain's CDR3 is CASSQDEGGGVQYF. The CDR3 nucleotides read TGCGCCAGCAGCCAAGATGAGGGGGGGGGCGTTCAGTACTTC. V usage is TRBV4-3 and J usage is TRBJ2-4; tentative D call: TRBD2 (7 bases). CDR1 LGHNA and CDR2 YSLEER come from the germline V gene. The CDR3 sequence is 14 residues long. V was trimmed by 0 bases and J by 11 bases, leaving 14 bases between them.

Here the CDR3 DNA reads TGCGCCAGCAGCTCTTATGAGAATGAAAAACTGTTTTTT. It codes for CASSSYENEKLFF. The gene calls are TRBV5-1 and TRBJ1-4, with D uncertain. Trimming took 3 bases from V and 5 from J, leaving 8 bases between them. Germline V lookup: CDR1 SGHRS, CDR2 YFSETQ. This CDR3 spans 13 amino acids.

V gene TRBV5-1 combines with J gene TRBJ2-2, with 7 bases that match TRBD1. CDR1 and CDR2 (germline): SGHRS, YFSETQ. After removal of 6 bases from V and 4 bases from J, the junction contained 6 bases not matched to a gene. The CDR3 is 14 amino acids. The CDR3 bases are TGCGCCAGCACCCGGGACAGCCCCACCGGGGAGCTGTTTTTT. It is translated as CASTRDSPTGELFF.

V usage is TRBV9 and J usage is TRBJ2-5, with unresolved D. CDR1 SGDLS and CDR2 YYNGEE come from the germline V gene. With 3 bases removed from V and 2 bases from J, the gap between germline ends came to 14 bases. The length of the CDR3 is 15 residues. The CDR3 bases are TGTGCCAGCAGCGCCTCGTATCGACTGCAAGAGACCCAGTACTTC. It encodes CASSASYRLQETQYF.

J is TRBJ2-2 and V is TRBV5-1; either TRBD1 or TRBD2 may fit D (6 bases each). Germline V gene sequence: CDR1 SGHRS, CDR2 YFSETQ. The germline V and J ends were trimmed by 5 bases and 5 bases, with 13 bases remaining between them. This CDR3 spans 14 amino acids. The CDR3 sequence is CASRTLGGTGELFF. CDR3 DNA sequence: TGCGCCAGCAGGACTCTAGGGGGGACCGGGGAGCTGTTTTTT.

The J gene is TRBJ1-1, the V gene TRBV6-5; D remains ambiguous. The CDR3 consists of 15 residues. The V and J ends lost 5 bases and 0 bases respectively, with 13 bases between them. The V gene's germline CDR1 is MNHEY and CDR2 SVGAGI. Here the CDR3 DNA reads TGTGCCAGCAGTCCTAGGACGGGTTTGAACACTGAAGCTTTCTTT. It encodes CASSPRTGLNTEAFF.

This clone has only one observation. This chain connects TRBV9 to TRBJ2-7, with D hard to call. V lost 0 bases to trimming and J lost 3 bases, with 10 bases between them. Per the germline V gene, CDR1 is SGDLS and CDR2 is YYNGEE. CDR3 size: 14 residues. CDR3 sequence: CASSVGRAGYEQYF. The CDR3 nucleotides read TGTGCCAGCAGCGTAGGTCGAGCCGGCTACGAGCAGTACTTC.

V is TRBV6-1 and J is TRBJ1-2; tentatively, D is TRBD1 (6 bases). The V and J ends lost 4 bases and 2 bases respectively, with 11 bases between them. Germline loops: CDR1 MNHNS, CDR2 SASEGT. This CDR3 comprises 14 residues. The CDR3 DNA follows: TGTGCCAGCAGTGCAGCGCAGGGGAACTATGGCTACACCTTC. Encoded protein: CASSAAQGNYGYTF.